The 31 T cell receptor beta chains given below trace back to one sample, sequenced in a study of Graves' ophthalmopathy and Graves' hyperthyroidism. The TCR beta CDR3 regions underwent amplification from RNA transcripts. HTBI primers were used in a first-round RT-PCR, which preceded a second-round multiplex PCR. TCRdb reanalysed the multiplex PCR reads using MiXCR and keeps one entry per CDR3 protein. Seen here are more than 1,000,000 distinct CDR3 sequences, about two fifths observed once, and the top ten hold around 10%. The sequenced material came from peripheral blood or thyroid tissue (not recorded which). Every receptor here comes from an adult man with Graves' hyperthyroidism.

This clonotype was recorded only once. The chain links TRBV20-1 to TRBJ2-5, with 8 bases matching TRBD1. The CDR3 covers 12 residues. Trimming took 6 bases from V and 4 from J; bases not matched to a gene: 4. Germline V gives CDR1 DFQATT, CDR2 SNEGSKA (reference sequence). Here the CDR3 DNA reads TGCAGTGCCCCAGGGGGCATAGAGACCCAGTACTTC. Protein: CSAPGGIETQYF.

This clonotype was detected many times. The rearrangement joins TRBV7-9 to TRBJ2-7, with a weak D call TRBD1 (6 bases). Deletions cut 4 bases from V and 5 bases from J, with 15 bases between. The CDR3 length is 14 residues. Per germline, CDR1 SEHNR and CDR2 FQNEAQ (reference sequence). The CDR3 region is CASSSDRLWNEQYF. The CDR3 bases are TGTGCCAGCAGCTCTGACAGGCTGTGGAACGAGCAGTACTTC.

This sequence joins TRBV7-9 and TRBJ2-5, with TRBD2 matching over 13 bases. V shed 3 bases and J 2 bases; nucleotides not matched to a gene: 12. CDR1 is SEHNR, CDR2 FQNEAQ, per germline (reference sequence). The CDR3 loop spans 19 amino acids. The CDR3 sequence is CASSLTSGRNGRRQETQYF. As DNA, the CDR3 is TGTGCCAGCAGCTTGACTAGCGGGAGGAATGGGAGGCGTCAAGAGACCCAGTACTTC.

Many counts were recorded for this clonotype. The V and J genes are TRBV29-1 and TRBJ1-2; TRBD1 agrees at 8 bases. Germline CDR1 is SQVTM and CDR2 is ANQGSEA. The CDR3 length is 13 residues. With V trimmed by 2 bases and J by 8 bases, 7 bases remained unmatched. CDR3 DNA sequence: TGCAGCGTTGAACCGGGACAGGCTACGGGCTACACCTTC. Translation: CSVEPGQATGYTF.

Turning to this clonotype: A single base separates this from a much larger clone, so it may be a read error. The V gene is TRBV2, the J gene TRBJ1-1; D ambiguous. The CDR3 extends over 13 amino acids. Germline loops: CDR1 SNHLY, CDR2 FYNNEI. The CDR3 sequence: CASKFKLNTEALF. The CDR3, as DNA: TGTGCCAGCAAATTCAAGTTGAACACTGAAGCTCTCTTT.

This clonotype was detected only a few times. The V call is TRBV7-9, the J call TRBJ1-2; D is perhaps TRBD1 (5 bases). This CDR3 region has 13 residues. Deletions cut 5 bases from V and 5 bases from J, with 12 bases between. Germline V gene lookup returns CDR1 SEHNR and CDR2 FQNEAQ (reference sequence). CDR3 in amino acids: CASSEGRLYGYTF. The DNA of the CDR3 is TGTGCCAGCAGCGAGGGACGCCTTTATGGCTACACCTTC.

This clonotype was detected many times. The gene calls are TRBV19 and TRBJ2-2; either TRBD1 or TRBD2 may supply D (5 bases each). The CDR3 has 16 residues. CDR1 and CDR2 (germline): LNHDA, SQIVND (reference sequence). V was trimmed by 5 bases and J by 1 base, leaving 14 bases between them. The CDR3 DNA reads TGTGCCAGTAGTTCCGGACGGGACGTGAACACCGGGGAGCTGTTTTTT. Its translation is CASSSGRDVNTGELFF. The variable domain in full, with the rest retrieved from reference TRBV19 and TRBJ2-2, is DGGITQSPKYLFRKEGQNVTLSCEQNLNHDAMYWYRQDPGQGLRLIYYSQIVNDFQKGDIAEGYSVSREKKESFPLTVTSAQKNPTAFYLCASSSGRDVNTGELFFGEGSRLTVL.

This clonotype was found a few times. J is TRBJ1-6 and V is TRBV12-3 or TRBV12-4; 10 positions agree with TRBD1. CDR3 length: 17 residues. Germline trimming cut 4 bases from V and 6 bases from J; bases unmatched to any gene: 9. CDR3 amino acids: CASSYSGQGMINSPLHF. In DNA form, the CDR3 reads TGTGCCAGCAGTTACTCGGGACAGGGGATGATTAATTCACCCCTCCACTTT.

This clonotype was seen ten or more times. This sequence joins TRBV14 and TRBJ2-7; 7 bases are shared with TRBD1. The trim removed 4 bases at V and 9 bases at J, leaving 9 bases unmatched. The V gene's germline CDR1 is SGHDN and CDR2 FVKESK. The CDR3 is 13 residues long. CDR3 amino acids: CASSRQGHATQYF. CDR3 DNA: TGTGCCAGCAGCCGACAGGGTCATGCTACGCAGTACTTC.

In this sample, this clonotype turned up many times. The V gene is TRBV10-3, the J gene TRBJ2-5; possibly TRBD2 for D (5 bases). V gave up 5 bases and J gave up 0 bases, with 13 bases separating them. The length of the CDR3 is 15 residues. Germline lookup yields CDR1 ENHRY and CDR2 SYGVKD. The CDR3 loop is CAISNTETNQETQYF. DNA for the CDR3: TGTGCCATCAGTAACACCGAGACTAACCAAGAGACCCAGTACTTC.

This clonotype was detected only a few times. The V call is TRBV2, the J call TRBJ1-5; D is possibly TRBD1 (5 bases). This CDR3 is built from 15 residues. Trimming removed 2 bases at V and 3 bases at J, with 11 bases between. Germline lookup yields CDR1 SNHLY and CDR2 FYNNEI. The CDR3 loop reads CASSENQGTNQPQHF. The DNA for the CDR3 is TGTGCCAGCAGTGAAAATCAGGGTACCAATCAGCCCCAGCATTTT.

This clonotype was detected many times. The CDR3 DNA is TGTGCCAGCAGCTTAGGGACTTCCTCCTACGAGCAGTACTTC. It specifies CASSLGTSSYEQYF. The gene calls are TRBV11-2 and TRBJ2-7; tentative D call: TRBD2 (5 bases). Germline CDR1 SGHAT, CDR2 FQNNGV. The germline V and J ends were trimmed by 1 base and 0 bases, with 7 bases remaining between them. The CDR3 consists of 14 residues.

This clonotype was seen at least ten times. V gene TRBV20-1 combines with J gene TRBJ2-7, with TRBD2 matching 12 bases. Germline V gene sequence: CDR1 DFQATT, CDR2 SNEGSKA (reference sequence). The V gene end was trimmed by 4 bases and the J gene end by 0 bases; junction bases not matched to a gene: 1. The length of the CDR3 is 14 residues. The CDR3 nucleotides read TGCAGTGCTAAACTAGCGGGGGGCTCCTACGAGCAGTACTTC. Translation: CSAKLAGGSYEQYF.

The sample holds one count of this clonotype. A much bigger clone sits one base away, suggesting this may be a read error. The rearrangement links TRBV5-1 to TRBJ2-7; D is unresolved. This CDR3 is built from 14 residues. Per the germline V gene, CDR1 is SGHRS and CDR2 is YFSETQ. The DNA for the CDR3 is TGCGCCAGCAGCCAAGGAGTTGTTGACAACGAGCATTACTTC. It codes for CASSQGVVDNEHYF.

This chain links TRBV7-9 with TRBJ1-4; no reliable D call. This CDR3 spans 15 amino acids. Looked up from germline, CDR1 is SEHNR and CDR2 is FQNEAQ (reference sequence). V gave up 5 bases and J gave up 10 bases, with 20 bases separating them. The CDR3 loop reads CASSVEIRSEAKLFF. The CDR3 bases are TGTGCCAGCAGCGTAGAGATAAGGTCCGAGGCAAAACTGTTTTTT.

On this clonotype itself: Because the CDR3 is missing its conserved closing phenylalanine or tryptophan, this is likely a read error. It is unclear where the CDR3 begins or ends on the DNA, so no DNA is shown, and the CDR3 is as TCRdb lists it. V usage is TRBV19 and J usage is TRBJ1-1. The germline V gene encodes CDR1 LNHDA and CDR2 SQIVND (reference sequence). The CDR3 region is 8 residues in length, termini included. This chain's CDR3 is CASSTPFA.

The chain is built from TRBV7-2 and TRBJ1-2, with D possibly being TRBD1 (5 bases). The CDR3 covers 11 residues. Germline values: CDR1 SGHTA, CDR2 FQGNSA. Trimming left V 11 bases short and J 12 bases short, with 19 bases between. CDR3 loop: CASKRGSGNTF. CDR3 in DNA: TGTGCCTCCAAAAGGGGCTCTGGAAACACCTTC.

The V gene is TRBV20-1, the J gene TRBJ2-3, with D uncertain. The CDR3 totals 15 residues. Germline CDR1 reads DFQATT; CDR2 reads SNEGSKA (reference sequence). V lost 3 bases, J lost 1 base, and 14 bases lay in between. CDR3 nucleotide sequence: TGCAGTGCTAGCTACGGCAGGTCTCGCACAGATACGCAGTATTTT. Residues: CSASYGRSRTDTQYF.

This clonotype was seen at least ten times. This chain joins TRBV5-1 and TRBJ2-5; D gene unclear. The CDR3 runs 14 residues. Looked up from germline, CDR1 is SGHRS and CDR2 is YFSETQ. The V end was cut by 0 bases, the J end by 5 bases, with 11 bases between. DNA for the CDR3: TGCGCCAGCAGCTTGGCCTTCAAGCGCGAGACCCAGTACTTC. Translation: CASSLAFKRETQYF.

At least ten counts were recorded for this clonotype. This chain joins TRBV29-1 and TRBJ1-2, with D possibly being TRBD1 (6 bases). Germline V gene sequence: CDR1 SQVTM, CDR2 ANQGSEA. This CDR3 has 17 residues. Trimming stripped 3 bases from V and 4 bases from J, with 24 bases between. The CDR3 DNA reads TGCAGCGTTGAGGAACCATACCGGGACAACCTTCTCTATGGCTACACCTTC. Protein sequence: CSVEEPYRDNLLYGYTF.

V usage is TRBV2 and J usage is TRBJ1-4; a weak D match, TRBD1 (6 bases). The germline gives CDR1 SNHLY, CDR2 FYNNEI. Trimming removed 6 bases at V and 2 bases at J, with 13 bases between. This CDR3 is 15 amino acids long. The CDR3 coding sequence is TGTGCCAGCAGACAGGGTCTAGCGACTAATGAAAAACTGTTTTTT. It translates to CASRQGLATNEKLFF.

This clonotype was detected many times. The rearrangement uses TRBV19 and TRBJ1-2; 10 bases fit TRBD1. V dropped 11 bases and J dropped 6; count of bases not matched to a gene: 15. Germline CDR1 LNHDA, CDR2 SQIVND (reference sequence). The CDR3 spans 15 residues. The CDR3 DNA reads TGTGCCTCTCACCCACCGGGACAGGGGTTAGATGGCTACACCTTC. Its protein is CASHPPGQGLDGYTF.

The gene calls are TRBV10-2 and TRBJ1-4; no reliable D call. V lost 2 bases, J lost 3 bases, and 7 bases lay in between. Germline V gene lookup returns CDR1 WSHSY and CDR2 SAAADI. The CDR3 is made up of 14 amino acids. The CDR3 DNA reads as TGCGCCAGCAGTGAGCCGGGATCTAATGAAAAACTGTTTTTT. Translated, it gives CASSEPGSNEKLFF.

With regard to this clonotype: The junction shows a germline mismatch at one end, possibly a read error. The V and J genes are TRBV29-1 and TRBJ2-7; 9 bases fit TRBD1. The CDR3 covers 13 residues. CDR1 and CDR2 from the germline V gene are SQVTM and ANQGSEA. The CDR3 spells CRVGDRDRGEQYF. DNA of the CDR3: TGCAGAGTTGGGGACAGGGATCGGGGCGAGCAGTACTTC.

The chain links TRBV28 to TRBJ2-7, with D possibly TRBD1 on 5 matching bases. V was pared by 7 bases and J by 0 bases, with 13 bases between. CDR1 and CDR2 from the germline V gene are MDHEN and SYDVKM. The CDR3 extends over 14 amino acids. CDR3 protein: CASTTTAHSYEQYF. In DNA form, the CDR3 reads TGTGCCAGCACCACGACAGCGCACTCCTACGAGCAGTACTTC.

The chain carries TRBV7-2 and TRBJ2-5; 12 bases align to TRBD2. Germline CDR1 is SGHTA and CDR2 is FQGNSA. The length of the CDR3 is 17 residues. V lost 7 bases, J lost 5 bases, and 14 bases stayed unmatched. The CDR3 DNA sequence: TGTGCCAGCACCCCATTCAGACTAGCGGGAGATGGGGAGACCCAGTACTTC. Protein product: CASTPFRLAGDGETQYF.

This clonotype has a count of ten or more. In nucleotides, the CDR3 is TGTGCCAGCAGCCGTCTTGCCGGGGGAAACACTGAAGCTTTCTTT. Amino acids: CASSRLAGGNTEAFF. The chain employs TRBV7-9 and TRBJ1-1; possibly TRBD1 for D (5 bases). The CDR3 consists of 15 residues. V lost 5 bases and J 2 bases, leaving 15 bases between the germline ends. Germline CDR1 SEHNR, CDR2 FQNEAQ (reference sequence).

V and J are TRBV9 and TRBJ2-5; D is tentatively TRBD1 or TRBD2 (7 bases each). Trimming cost V 0 bases and J 3 bases, with 24 bases left between them. This CDR3 has 19 residues. Germline values: CDR1 SGDLS, CDR2 YYNGEE. The CDR3 reads CASSVATVAGVGQEETQYF. As DNA, the CDR3 is TGTGCCAGCAGCGTAGCTACAGTTGCGGGAGTAGGACAGGAAGAGACCCAGTACTTC.

This clonotype appeared many times. One junction end disagrees with the germline gene, perhaps due to a read error. The chain carries TRBV5-1 and TRBJ2-5, with 12 bases aligning to TRBD1. This CDR3 comprises 16 residues. Germline V lookup: CDR1 SGHRS, CDR2 YFSETQ. The CDR3 here is CASSLGDRGRGETQYF. Here the CDR3 DNA reads TGTGCCAGCAGCTTAGGGGACAGGGGGCGAGGAGAGACCCAGTACTTC.

There are many counts of this clonotype. J is TRBJ1-2 and V is TRBV12-3 or TRBV12-4; tentative D call: TRBD1 (5 bases). V was trimmed by 3 bases and J by 8 bases, leaving 16 bases between them. This CDR3 spans 14 amino acids. The CDR3: CASSFGSGRGGYTF. In nucleotides, the CDR3 is TGTGCCAGCAGTTTTGGGTCGGGTAGGGGCGGCTACACCTTC.

The chain has TRBV29-1 and TRBJ1-1; 10 bases align to TRBD1. Germline V gene data show CDR1 as SQVTM and CDR2 as ANQGSEA. Trimming removed 8 bases from V and 0 bases from J; junction bases left unmatched: 6. CDR3 length equals 14 residues. CDR3 sequence reads: CSSRTGGLNTEAFF. CDR3 DNA: TGCAGCTCGCGGACAGGGGGGTTGAACACTGAAGCTTTCTTT.